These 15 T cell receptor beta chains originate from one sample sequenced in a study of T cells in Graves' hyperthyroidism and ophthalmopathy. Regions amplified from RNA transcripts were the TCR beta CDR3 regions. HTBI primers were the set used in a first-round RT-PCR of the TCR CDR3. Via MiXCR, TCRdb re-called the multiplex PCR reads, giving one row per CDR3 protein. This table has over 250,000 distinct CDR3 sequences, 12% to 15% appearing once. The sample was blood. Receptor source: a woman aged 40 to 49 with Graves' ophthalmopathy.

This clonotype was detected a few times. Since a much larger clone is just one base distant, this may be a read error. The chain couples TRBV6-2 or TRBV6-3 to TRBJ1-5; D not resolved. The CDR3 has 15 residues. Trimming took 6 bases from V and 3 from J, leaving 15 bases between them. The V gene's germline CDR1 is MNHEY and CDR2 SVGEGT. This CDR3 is CASSESGRNNQPQHF. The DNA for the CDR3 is TGTGCCAGCAGCGAGTCGGGCAGAAACAATCAGCCCCAGCATTTT.

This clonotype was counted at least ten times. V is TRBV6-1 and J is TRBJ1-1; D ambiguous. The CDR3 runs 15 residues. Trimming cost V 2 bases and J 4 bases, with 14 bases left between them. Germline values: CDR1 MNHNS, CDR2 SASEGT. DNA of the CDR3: TGTGCCAGCAGTGAAAACAGCCTTAGGATCACTGAAGCTTTCTTT. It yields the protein CASSENSLRITEAFF.

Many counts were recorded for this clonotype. The CDR3 region is CSANSGASTDTQYF. In DNA, the CDR3 is TGCAGTGCGAATAGCGGGGCTAGCACAGATACGCAGTATTTT. This chain links TRBV20-1 with TRBJ2-3; 8 bases fit TRBD2. Per the germline V gene, CDR1 is DFQATT and CDR2 is SNEGSKA (reference sequence). J lost 0 bases, V lost 6 bases, and 5 bases had no gene match. The CDR3 spans 14 residues.

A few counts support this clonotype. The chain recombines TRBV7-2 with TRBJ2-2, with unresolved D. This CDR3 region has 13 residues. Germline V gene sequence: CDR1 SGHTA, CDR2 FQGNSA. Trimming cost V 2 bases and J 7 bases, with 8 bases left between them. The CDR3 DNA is TGTGCCAGCAGCTTAATCATTCGCGGGGAGCTGTTTTTT. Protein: CASSLIIRGELFF.

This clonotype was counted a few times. CDR3 sequence (DNA): TGTGCCACCGGAGGGCTTACCGGGGAGCTGTTTTTT. Its protein is CATGGLTGELFF. The chain is built from TRBV24-1 and TRBJ2-2; tentatively, D is TRBD2 (6 bases). Trimming took 9 bases from V and 5 from J, leaving 9 bases between them. Germline CDR1 reads KGHDR; CDR2 reads SFDVKD. This CDR3 is 12 amino acids long.

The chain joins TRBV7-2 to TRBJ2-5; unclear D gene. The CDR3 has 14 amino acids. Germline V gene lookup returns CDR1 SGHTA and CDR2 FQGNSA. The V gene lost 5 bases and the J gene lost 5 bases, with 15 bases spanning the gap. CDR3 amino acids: CASSPRAGPETQYF. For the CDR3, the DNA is TGTGCCAGCAGCCCCCGTGCTGGCCCGGAGACCCAGTACTTC.

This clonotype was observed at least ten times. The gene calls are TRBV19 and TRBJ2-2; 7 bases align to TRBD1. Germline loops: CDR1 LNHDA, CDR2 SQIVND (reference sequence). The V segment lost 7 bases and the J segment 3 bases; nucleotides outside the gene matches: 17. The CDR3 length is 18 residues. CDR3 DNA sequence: TGTGCCAGTACCCTCCGTATTACCGGGACAGAAGACACCGGGGAGCTGTTTTTT. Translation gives CASTLRITGTEDTGELFF.

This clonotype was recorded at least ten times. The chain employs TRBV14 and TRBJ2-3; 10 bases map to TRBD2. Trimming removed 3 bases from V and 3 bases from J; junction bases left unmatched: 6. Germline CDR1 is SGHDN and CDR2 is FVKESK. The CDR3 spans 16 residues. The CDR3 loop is CASSHRLAGVTDTQYF. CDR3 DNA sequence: TGTGCCAGCAGCCATAGACTAGCGGGTGTTACAGATACGCAGTATTTT.

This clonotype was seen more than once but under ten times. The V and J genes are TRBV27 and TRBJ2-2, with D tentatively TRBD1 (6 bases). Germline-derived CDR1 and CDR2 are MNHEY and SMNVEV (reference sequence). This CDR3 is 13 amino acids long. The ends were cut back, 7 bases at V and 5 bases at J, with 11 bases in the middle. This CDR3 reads CASKGVGTGELFF. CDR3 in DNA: TGTGCCAGCAAGGGGGTTGGAACCGGGGAGCTGTTTTTT.

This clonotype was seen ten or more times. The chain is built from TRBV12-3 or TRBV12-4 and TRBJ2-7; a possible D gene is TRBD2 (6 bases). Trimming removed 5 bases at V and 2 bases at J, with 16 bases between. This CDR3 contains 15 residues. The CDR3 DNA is TGTGCCAGCAGTCCCGGCGGGGCAAGGGCCTACGAGCAGTACTTC. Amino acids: CASSPGGARAYEQYF.

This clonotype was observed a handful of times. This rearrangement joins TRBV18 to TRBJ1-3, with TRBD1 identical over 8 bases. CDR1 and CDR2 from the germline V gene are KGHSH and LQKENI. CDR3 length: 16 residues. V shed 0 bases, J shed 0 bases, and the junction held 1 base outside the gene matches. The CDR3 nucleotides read TGTGCCAGCTCACCACCGGGACAGGTCTCTGGAAACACCATATATTTT. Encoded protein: CASSPPGQVSGNTIYF.

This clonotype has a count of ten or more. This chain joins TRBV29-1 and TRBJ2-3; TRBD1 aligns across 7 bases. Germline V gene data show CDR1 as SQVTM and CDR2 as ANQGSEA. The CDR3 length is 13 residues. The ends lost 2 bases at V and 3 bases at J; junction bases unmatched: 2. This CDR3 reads CSVERQGTDTQYF. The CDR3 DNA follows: TGCAGCGTTGAACGACAGGGAACAGATACGCAGTATTTT.

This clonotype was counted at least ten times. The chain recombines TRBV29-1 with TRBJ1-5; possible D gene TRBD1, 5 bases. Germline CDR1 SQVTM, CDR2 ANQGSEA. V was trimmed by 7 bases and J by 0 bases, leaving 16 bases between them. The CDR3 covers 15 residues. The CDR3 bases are TGCAGCGGCACTCGGGGCAGAACTAGCAATCAGCCCCAGCATTTT. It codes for CSGTRGRTSNQPQHF. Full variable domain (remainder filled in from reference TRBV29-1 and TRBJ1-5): SAVISQKPSRDICQRGTSLTIQCQVDSQVTMMFWYRQQPGQSLTLIATANQGSEATYESGFVIDKFPISRPNLTFSTLTVSNMSPEDSSIYLCSGTRGRTSNQPQHFGDGTRLSIL.

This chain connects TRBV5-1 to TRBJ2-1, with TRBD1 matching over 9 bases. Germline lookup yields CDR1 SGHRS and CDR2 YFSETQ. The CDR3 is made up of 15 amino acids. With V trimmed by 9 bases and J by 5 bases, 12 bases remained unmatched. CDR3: CATGLRDRANNEQFF. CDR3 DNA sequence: TGCGCCACCGGACTCCGGGACAGGGCCAACAATGAGCAGTTCTTC.

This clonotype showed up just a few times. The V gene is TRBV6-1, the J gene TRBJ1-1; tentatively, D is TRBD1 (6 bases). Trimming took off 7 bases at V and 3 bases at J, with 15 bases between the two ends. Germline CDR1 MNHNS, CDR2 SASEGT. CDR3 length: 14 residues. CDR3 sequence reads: CASTQTGGDTEAFF. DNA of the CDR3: TGTGCCAGCACCCAGACAGGAGGGGACACTGAAGCTTTCTTT.